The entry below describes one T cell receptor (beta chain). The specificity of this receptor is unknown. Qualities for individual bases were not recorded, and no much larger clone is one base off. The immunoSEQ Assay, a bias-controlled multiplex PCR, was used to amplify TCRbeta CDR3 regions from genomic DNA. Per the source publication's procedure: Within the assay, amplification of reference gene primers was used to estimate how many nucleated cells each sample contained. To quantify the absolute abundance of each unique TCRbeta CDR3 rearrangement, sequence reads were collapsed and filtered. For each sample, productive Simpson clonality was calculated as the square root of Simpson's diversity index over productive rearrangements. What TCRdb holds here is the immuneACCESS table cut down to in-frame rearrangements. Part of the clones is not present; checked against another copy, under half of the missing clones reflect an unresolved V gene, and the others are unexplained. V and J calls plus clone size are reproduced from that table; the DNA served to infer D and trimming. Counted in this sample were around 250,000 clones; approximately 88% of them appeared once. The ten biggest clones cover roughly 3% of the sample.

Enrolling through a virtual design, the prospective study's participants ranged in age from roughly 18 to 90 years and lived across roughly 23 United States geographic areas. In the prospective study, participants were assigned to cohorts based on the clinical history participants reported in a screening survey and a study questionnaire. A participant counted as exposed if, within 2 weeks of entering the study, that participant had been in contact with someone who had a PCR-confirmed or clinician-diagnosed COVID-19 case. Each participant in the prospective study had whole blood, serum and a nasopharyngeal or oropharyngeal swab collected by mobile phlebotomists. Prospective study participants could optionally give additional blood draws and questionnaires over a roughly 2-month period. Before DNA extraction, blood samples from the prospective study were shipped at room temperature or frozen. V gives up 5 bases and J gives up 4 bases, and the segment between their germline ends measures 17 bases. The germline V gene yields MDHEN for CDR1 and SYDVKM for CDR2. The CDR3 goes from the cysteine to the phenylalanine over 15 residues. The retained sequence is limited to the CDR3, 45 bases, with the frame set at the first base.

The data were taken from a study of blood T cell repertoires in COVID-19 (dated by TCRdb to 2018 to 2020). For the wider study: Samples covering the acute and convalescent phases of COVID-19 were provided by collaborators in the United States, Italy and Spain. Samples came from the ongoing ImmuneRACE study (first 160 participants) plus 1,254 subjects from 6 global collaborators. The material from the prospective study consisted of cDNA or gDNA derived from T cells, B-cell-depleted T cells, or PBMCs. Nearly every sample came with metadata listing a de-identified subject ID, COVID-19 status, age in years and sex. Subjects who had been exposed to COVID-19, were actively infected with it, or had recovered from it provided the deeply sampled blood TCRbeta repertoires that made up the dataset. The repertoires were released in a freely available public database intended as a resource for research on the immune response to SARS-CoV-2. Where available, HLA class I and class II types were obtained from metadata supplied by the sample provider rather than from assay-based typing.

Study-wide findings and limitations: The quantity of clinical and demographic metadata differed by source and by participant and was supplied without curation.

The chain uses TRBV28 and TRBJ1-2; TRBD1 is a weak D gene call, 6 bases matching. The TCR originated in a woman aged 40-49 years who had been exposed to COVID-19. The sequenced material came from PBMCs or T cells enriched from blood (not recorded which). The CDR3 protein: CASSRWNRDLYGYTF. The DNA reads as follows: TGTGCCAGCAGTCGTTGGAACAGGGACCTCTATGGCTACACCTTC.